The 24 T cell receptor beta chains presented below share a single source sample, sequenced in a study of patients and donors after allogeneic stem cell transplantation. MiXCR, applied by TCRdb to the RT-PCR reads, yields one record per CDR3 protein. The repertoire holds 9,000 to 10,000 distinct CDR3 sequences, with approximately 6.3% as singletons. Sample: blood, either unsorted or a sorted T cell fraction (not recorded which). These receptors were taken from a human donor who was either an allogeneic HSCT recipient or a stem cell or donor lymphocyte infusion donor (not recorded which). It is not recorded whose cells these are; they may come from a transplant donor.

The chain has TRBV24-1 and TRBJ2-5, with D perhaps TRBD2 (5 bases). CDR3 size: 13 residues. Looked up from germline, CDR1 is KGHDR and CDR2 is SFDVKD. The V and J ends lost 4 bases and 1 base respectively, with 6 bases between them. CDR3 in DNA: TGTGCCACCAGTGAAGGACTCCAAGAGACCCAGTACTTC. Amino acid sequence: CATSEGLQETQYF.

This clonotype is medium-sized within its sample. This chain connects TRBV20-1 to TRBJ1-4; D unresolved. CDR3 length: 13 residues. Germline V gives CDR1 DFQATT, CDR2 SNEGSKA (reference sequence). V was clipped by 6 bases and J by 3 bases, with 11 bases between them. CDR3: CSAKLVANEKLFF. The CDR3 coding sequence is TGCAGTGCCAAGCTAGTGGCTAATGAAAAACTGTTTTTT.

Many counts were recorded for this clonotype. The chain links TRBV4-3 to TRBJ1-5; a weak D match, TRBD1 (5 bases). CDR3 length equals 13 residues. Germline V gene sequence: CDR1 LGHNA, CDR2 YSLEER. V was cut by 4 bases and J by 7 bases, with 11 bases left in between. For the CDR3, the DNA is TGCGCCAGCAGCCCGGGGGGGGGACAGCCCCAGCATTTT. This codes for CASSPGGGQPQHF.

This clonotype was recorded many times. This rearrangement joins TRBV4-3 to TRBJ1-2; weak D call: TRBD1 (6 bases). Germline V lookup: CDR1 LGHNA, CDR2 YSLEER. CDR3 length equals 14 residues. V was trimmed by 3 bases and J by 6 bases, leaving 14 bases between them. The CDR3 DNA sequence: TGCGCCAGCAGCCAGGCTACCTCAGGGGATGGCTACACCTTC. Translation gives CASSQATSGDGYTF.

This clonotype was found many times. This chain links TRBV7-3 with TRBJ2-3; a weak D match, TRBD1 (7 bases). Per the germline V gene, CDR1 is SGHTA and CDR2 is FQGTGA. The CDR3 is made up of 13 amino acids. V was cut by 3 bases and J by 4 bases, with 8 bases left in between. The DNA for the CDR3 is TGTGCCAGCAGCTTCAGGGGGGCAGATACGCAGTATTTT. Its protein product is CASSFRGADTQYF.

The chain uses TRBV6-1 and TRBJ2-4; no clear D. The CDR3 is made up of 15 amino acids. Trimming took off 0 bases at V and 3 bases at J, with 9 bases between the two ends. Germline V lookup: CDR1 MNHNS, CDR2 SASEGT. CDR3 protein: CASSEASGNKNIQYF. DNA of the CDR3: TGTGCCAGCAGTGAAGCGTCAGGAAACAAAAACATTCAGTACTTC.

This clonotype is deemed medium-sized. This rearrangement joins TRBV15 to TRBJ2-7; maybe TRBD2 (6 bases). With 3 bases removed from V and 6 bases from J, the gap between germline ends came to 9 bases. The germline V gene has CDR1 LNHNV and CDR2 YYDKDF (reference sequence). CDR3 length: 12 amino acids. CDR3 bases: TGTGCCACCAGCAGGGGGGGACTCGAGCAGTACTTC. Translated, it gives CATSRGGLEQYF.

This clonotype was observed many times. This sequence joins TRBV28 and TRBJ1-5; no clear D gene. Germline lookup yields CDR1 MDHEN and CDR2 SYDVKM. The CDR3 loop spans 12 amino acids. Trimming removed 6 bases at V and 4 bases at J, with 7 bases between. For the CDR3, the DNA is TGTGCCAGCAGCCCCGGGAATCAGCCCCAGCATTTT. Translating it yields CASSPGNQPQHF.

The rearrangement joins TRBV5-1 to TRBJ2-2; 14 bases are a match to TRBD2. The V segment lost 6 bases and the J segment 0 bases; nucleotides outside the gene matches: 1. This CDR3 is built from 16 residues. Per germline, CDR1 SGHRS and CDR2 YFSETQ. CDR3 in amino acids: CASKGLAGANTGELFF. The CDR3 coding sequence is TGCGCCAGCAAGGGACTAGCGGGAGCGAACACCGGGGAGCTGTTTTTT.

Only a few counts were recorded for this clonotype. V is TRBV20-1 and J is TRBJ2-7, with TRBD2 matching 13 bases. The CDR3 spans 14 residues. Looked up from germline, CDR1 is DFQATT and CDR2 is SNEGSKA (reference sequence). The V and J ends lost 5 bases and 4 bases, in that order; junction bases with no gene match: 5. CDR3 DNA: TGCAGTGCTCCTCCGGGACTAGCGGGATACGAGCAGTACTTC. Translated, it gives CSAPPGLAGYEQYF.

This clonotype was counted ten times or more. The rearrangement joins TRBV2 to TRBJ2-5, with D maybe TRBD1 (6 bases). V was trimmed by 4 bases and J by 2 bases, leaving 8 bases between them. This CDR3 is 13 amino acids long. The germline gives CDR1 SNHLY, CDR2 FYNNEI. The CDR3 reads CASSGDRQETQYF. The CDR3 nucleotides read TGTGCCAGCAGTGGAGACAGGCAAGAGACCCAGTACTTC.

V is TRBV18 and J is TRBJ2-2; D is uncertain. The CDR3 is 16 amino acids. Trimming shortened V by 6 bases and J by 1 base, and 15 bases separated the two germline ends. Germline CDR1 reads KGHSH; CDR2 reads LQKENI. The CDR3 loop is CASSLMGGRNTGELFF. CDR3 nucleotides: TGTGCCAGCTCTCTCATGGGCGGCCGGAACACCGGGGAGCTGTTTTTT.

This clonotype was counted ten times or more. The chain joins TRBV7-9 to TRBJ2-1, with 11 bases that match TRBD2. This CDR3 spans 16 amino acids. With 1 base clipped from V and 6 bases from J, the junction kept 5 bases outside the gene matches. Germline loops: CDR1 SEHNR, CDR2 FQNEAQ (reference sequence). CDR3 in DNA: TGTGCCAGCAGCTTAGTACGAACTAGCGGGGGCAATGAGCAGTTCTTC. This encodes CASSLVRTSGGNEQFF.

Ten or more counts support this clonotype. The V call is TRBV15, the J call TRBJ2-1, with TRBD2 matching over 10 bases. The CDR3 length is 15 residues. The J segment lost 15 bases and the V segment lost 5 bases, leaving 16 bases of the junction unmatched. Germline V CDR1 and CDR2: LNHNV, YYDKDF (reference sequence). CDR3 DNA sequence: TGTGCCACCAGCGGCGCTAGCGGGAGTAGCGTAGGGCTGTTCTTC. Translated, it gives CATSGASGSSVGLFF.

This clonotype was found a few times. The rearrangement uses TRBV5-1 and TRBJ2-1, with TRBD2 identical over 7 bases. CDR1 SGHRS and CDR2 YFSETQ come from the germline V gene. The CDR3 runs to 17 residues. J gave up 0 bases and V 3 bases, and 9 bases lay outside the gene matches. CDR3 protein: CASSSLLAAGSYNEQFF. The CDR3 nucleotides are TGCGCCAGCAGCTCCTTGCTAGCGGCTGGCTCCTACAATGAGCAGTTCTTC.

The chain links TRBV4-2 to TRBJ2-7, with TRBD1 matching over 7 bases. CDR3 length: 15 residues. Germline CDR1 reads LGHNA; CDR2 reads YNFKEQ. J lost 1 base, V lost 4 bases, and 7 bases had no gene match. This CDR3 is CASSPGRGRSYEQYF. CDR3 DNA: TGTGCCAGCAGCCCCGGTAGGGGGCGTTCCTACGAGCAGTACTTC.

This clonotype was counted many times. The chain carries TRBV5-1 and TRBJ2-2; D unclear. The CDR3 is 15 residues long. V was cut by 1 base and J by 2 bases, with 9 bases left in between. Per the germline V gene, CDR1 is SGHRS and CDR2 is YFSETQ. The CDR3 reads CASSLYSVNTGELFF. The CDR3 DNA follows: TGCGCCAGCAGCTTGTATTCAGTTAACACCGGGGAGCTGTTTTTT.

This clonotype was seen repeatedly, ten times or more. V and J are TRBV5-6 and TRBJ1-5; D unclear. The CDR3 extends over 13 amino acids. CDR1 is SGHDT and CDR2 is YYEEEE in the germline V gene. Trimming took off 1 base at V and 6 bases at J, with 8 bases between the two ends. The CDR3 region is CASSLYRGQPQHF. In nucleotides, the CDR3 is TGTGCCAGCAGCTTGTACCGGGGTCAGCCCCAGCATTTT.

This clonotype came up many times. The chain combines TRBV5-4 with TRBJ2-3; D gene uncertain. The V end was cut by 0 bases, the J end by 2 bases, with 13 bases between. Germline-derived CDR1 and CDR2 are SGHNT and YYREEE (reference sequence). The length of the CDR3 is 16 residues. The CDR3, as DNA: TGTGCCAGCAGCTTGGGGCCCCTGTATGACACAGATACGCAGTATTTT. Amino acid sequence: CASSLGPLYDTDTQYF.

The chain employs TRBV4-1 and TRBJ2-7, with unresolved D. Trimming left V 0 bases short and J 2 bases short, with 5 bases between. From germline, CDR1 is MGHRA and CDR2 YSYEKL. CDR3 length: 13 residues. As DNA, the CDR3 is TGCGCCAGCAGCCAAGACACGACCTACGAGCAGTACTTC. Protein: CASSQDTTYEQYF.

This clonotype appeared many times. The chain recombines TRBV27 with TRBJ1-2; 9 nucleotides match TRBD1. The germline V gene has CDR1 MNHEY and CDR2 SMNVEV (reference sequence). The CDR3 sequence is 15 residues long. V was clipped by 5 bases and J by 4 bases; unmatched bases: 8. The CDR3 loop reads CASSPYGQGSYGYTF. CDR3 DNA: TGTGCCAGCAGTCCATACGGACAGGGGAGCTATGGCTACACCTTC.

This clonotype was observed many times. The V call is TRBV12-3 or TRBV12-4, the J call TRBJ2-5; 10 bases map to TRBD2. Unmatched junction bases numbered 2, after V lost 2 bases and J lost 5 bases. The CDR3 sequence is 14 residues long. This chain's CDR3 is CASSLLAGVETQYF. In nucleotides, the CDR3 is TGTGCCAGCAGTTTACTAGCGGGAGTTGAGACCCAGTACTTC.

The V call is TRBV4-2, the J call TRBJ2-5; D call uncertain. Germline CDR1 is LGHNA and CDR2 is YNFKEQ. V was pared by 2 bases and J by 5 bases, with 12 bases between. This CDR3 has 14 residues. The CDR3 sequence is CASSQIGVGETQYF. CDR3 bases: TGTGCCAGCAGCCAAATTGGGGTCGGGGAGACCCAGTACTTC.

This clonotype came up many times. The gene calls are TRBV28 and TRBJ1-1, with a tentative D call TRBD1 (5 bases). The CDR3 contains 13 residues. V gave up 5 bases and J gave up 7 bases, with 14 bases separating them. Germline assignment: CDR1 MDHEN and CDR2 SYDVKM. Here the CDR3 reads CASSVGRLFEAFF. CDR3 coding DNA: TGTGCCAGCAGTGTGGGACGGCTATTTGAAGCTTTCTTT.